This T cell receptor beta chain was retrieved from a study of beta chain features in type 1 diabetes. Overall study findings and caveats: Type 1 diabetes patients had TCRB CDR3s that were shorter (moderately but significantly so) in all four CD4+ subsets. Across patients, naive, central memory and Treg TCRB repertoires exhibited apparently greater similarity than was observed across healthy donors.

The CDR3 has 11 amino acids. Germline V gene data show CDR1 as DFQATT and CDR2 as SNEGSKA (reference sequence). V lost 5 bases and J 7 bases, leaving 12 bases between the germline ends. The authors reverse transcribed all of the isolated RNA, so sequencing captured expressed TCRB transcripts. Sequenced by immunoSEQ multiplex PCR; TCRdb stores in-frame clones only, minus some. The sample consists of roughly 150,000 clones, approximately 9.1% of them appearing once. Without exception, sorted populations had purity beyond 95%. Details on this clone: Antigen: not known.

Sequencing was performed on central memory CD4+ T cells from blood. This chain joins TRBV20-1 and TRBJ2-7, with D maybe TRBD1 (5 bases). The receptor was derived from a woman in her twenties or thirties with type 1 diabetes. The CDR3 protein is CSAGRVGEQYF. Written as DNA, the CDR3 is TGCAGTGCTGGCAGGGTTGGTGAGCAGTACTTC.